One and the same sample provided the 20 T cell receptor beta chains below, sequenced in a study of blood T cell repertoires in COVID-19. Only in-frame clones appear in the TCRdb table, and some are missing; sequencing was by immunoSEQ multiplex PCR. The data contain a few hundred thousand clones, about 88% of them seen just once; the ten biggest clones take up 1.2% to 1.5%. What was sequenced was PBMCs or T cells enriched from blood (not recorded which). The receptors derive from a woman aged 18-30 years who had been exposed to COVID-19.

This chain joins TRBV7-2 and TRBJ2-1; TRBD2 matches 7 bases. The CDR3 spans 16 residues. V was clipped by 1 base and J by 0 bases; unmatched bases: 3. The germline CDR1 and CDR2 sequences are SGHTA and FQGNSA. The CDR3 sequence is CASSLVGGSSYNEQFF. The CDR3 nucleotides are TGTGCCAGCAGCTTAGTAGGCGGGAGCTCCTACAATGAGCAGTTCTTC.

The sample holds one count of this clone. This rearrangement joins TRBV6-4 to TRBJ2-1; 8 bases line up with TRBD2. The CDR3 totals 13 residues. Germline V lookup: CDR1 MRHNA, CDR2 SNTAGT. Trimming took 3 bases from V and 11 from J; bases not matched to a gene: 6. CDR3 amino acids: CASSDFAGGQQFF. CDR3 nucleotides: TGTGCCAGCAGTGATTTCGCGGGGGGTCAGCAGTTCTTC.

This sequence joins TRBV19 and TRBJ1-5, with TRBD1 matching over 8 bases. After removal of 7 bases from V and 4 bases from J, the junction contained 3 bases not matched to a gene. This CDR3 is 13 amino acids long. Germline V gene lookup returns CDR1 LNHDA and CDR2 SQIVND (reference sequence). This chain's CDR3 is CASKQGGNQPQHF. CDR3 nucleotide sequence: TGTGCCAGTAAACAGGGGGGGAATCAGCCCCAGCATTTT.

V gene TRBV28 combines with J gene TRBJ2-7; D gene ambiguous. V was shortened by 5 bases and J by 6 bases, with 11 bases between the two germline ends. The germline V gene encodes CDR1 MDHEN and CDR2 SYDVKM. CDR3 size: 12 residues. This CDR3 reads CASSPDIGEQYF. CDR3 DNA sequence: TGTGCCAGCAGTCCCGACATCGGCGAGCAGTACTTC.

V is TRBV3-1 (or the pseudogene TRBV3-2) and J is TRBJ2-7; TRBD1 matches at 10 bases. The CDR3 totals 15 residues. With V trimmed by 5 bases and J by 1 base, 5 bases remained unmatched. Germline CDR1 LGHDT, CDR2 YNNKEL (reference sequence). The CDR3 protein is CASSTRQGASYEQYF. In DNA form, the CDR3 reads TGTGCCAGCAGCACCCGACAGGGGGCTTCCTACGAGCAGTACTTC.

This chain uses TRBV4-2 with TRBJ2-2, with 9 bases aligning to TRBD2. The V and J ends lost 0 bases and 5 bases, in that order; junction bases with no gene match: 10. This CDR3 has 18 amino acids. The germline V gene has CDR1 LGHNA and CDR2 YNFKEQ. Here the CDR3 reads CASSQDAAGGLLTGELFF. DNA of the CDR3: TGTGCCAGCAGCCAAGATGCAGCGGGGGGTTTATTGACCGGGGAGCTGTTTTTT.

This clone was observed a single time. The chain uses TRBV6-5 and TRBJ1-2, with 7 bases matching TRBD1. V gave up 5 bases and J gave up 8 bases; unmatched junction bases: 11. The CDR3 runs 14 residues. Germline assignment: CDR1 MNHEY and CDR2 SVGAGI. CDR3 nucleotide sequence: TGTGCCAGCAGTAGCCGGGACAGAAGCCTGGGCTACACCTTC. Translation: CASSSRDRSLGYTF.

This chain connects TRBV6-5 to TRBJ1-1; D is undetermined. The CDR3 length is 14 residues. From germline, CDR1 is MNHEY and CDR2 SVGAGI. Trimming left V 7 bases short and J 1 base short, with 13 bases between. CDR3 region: CASTTPAGNTEAFF. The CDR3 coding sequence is TGTGCCAGCACCACACCTGCGGGGAACACTGAAGCTTTCTTT.

The CDR3 region is CASSQVRGAGVDGYTF. The CDR3 DNA reads as TGCGCCAGCAGCCAAGTACGGGGGGCAGGTGTAGATGGCTACACCTTC. The V call is TRBV4-1, the J call TRBJ1-2, with TRBD1 as a possible D gene (6 bases). The CDR3 consists of 16 residues. Germline CDR1 reads MGHRA; CDR2 reads YSYEKL. Trimming removed 1 base from V and 6 bases from J, with 18 bases in between.

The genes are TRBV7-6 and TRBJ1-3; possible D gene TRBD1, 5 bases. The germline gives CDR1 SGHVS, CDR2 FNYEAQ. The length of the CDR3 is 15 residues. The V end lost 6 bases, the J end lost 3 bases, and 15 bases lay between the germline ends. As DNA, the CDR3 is TGTGCCAGCAGGGATCCCCGGACAAGTGGAAACACCATATATTTT. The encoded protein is CASRDPRTSGNTIYF.

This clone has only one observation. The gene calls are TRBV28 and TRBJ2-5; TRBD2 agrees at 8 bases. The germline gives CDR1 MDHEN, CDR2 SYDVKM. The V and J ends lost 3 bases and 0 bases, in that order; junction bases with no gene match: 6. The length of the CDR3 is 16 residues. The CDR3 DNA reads TGTGCCAGCAGTTTTGGCTTAGCGGGGAACCAAGAGACCCAGTACTTC. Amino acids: CASSFGLAGNQETQYF.

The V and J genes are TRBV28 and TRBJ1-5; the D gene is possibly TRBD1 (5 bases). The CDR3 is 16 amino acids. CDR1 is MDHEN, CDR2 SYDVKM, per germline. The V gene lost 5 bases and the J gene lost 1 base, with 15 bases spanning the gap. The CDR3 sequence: CASSVQGKGSNQPQHF. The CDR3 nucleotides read TGTGCCAGCAGTGTTCAGGGAAAAGGGAGCAATCAGCCCCAGCATTTT.

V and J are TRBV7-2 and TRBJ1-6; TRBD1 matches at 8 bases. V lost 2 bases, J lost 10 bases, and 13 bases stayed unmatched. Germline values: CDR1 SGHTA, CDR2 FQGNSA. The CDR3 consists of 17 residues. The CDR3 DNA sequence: TGTGCCAGCAGCTTAAGCCTCCCAGGGGGCAGGTCCTCACCCCTCCACTTT. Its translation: CASSLSLPGGRSSPLHF.

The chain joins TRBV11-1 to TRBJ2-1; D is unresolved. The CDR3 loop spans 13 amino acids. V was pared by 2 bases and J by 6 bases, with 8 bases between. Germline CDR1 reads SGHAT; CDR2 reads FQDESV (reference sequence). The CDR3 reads CASSLYLSNEQFF. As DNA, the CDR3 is TGTGCCAGCAGCTTATATCTGAGCAATGAGCAGTTCTTC.

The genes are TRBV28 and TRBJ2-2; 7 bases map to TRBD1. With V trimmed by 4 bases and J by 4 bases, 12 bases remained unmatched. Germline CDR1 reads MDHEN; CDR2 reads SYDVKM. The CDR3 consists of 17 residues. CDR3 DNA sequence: TGTGCCAGCAGTTCGCCGCGAGGGGGCGGGTTCACCGGGGAGCTGTTTTTT. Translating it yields CASSSPRGGGFTGELFF.

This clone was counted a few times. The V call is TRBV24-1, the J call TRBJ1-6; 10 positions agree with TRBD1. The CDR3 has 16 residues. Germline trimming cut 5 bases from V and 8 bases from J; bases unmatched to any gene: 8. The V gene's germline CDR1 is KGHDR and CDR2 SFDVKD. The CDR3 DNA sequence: TGTGCCACCAGTGGAGCAGGGGACAGGGGAGATTCACCCCTCCACTTT. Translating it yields CATSGAGDRGDSPLHF.

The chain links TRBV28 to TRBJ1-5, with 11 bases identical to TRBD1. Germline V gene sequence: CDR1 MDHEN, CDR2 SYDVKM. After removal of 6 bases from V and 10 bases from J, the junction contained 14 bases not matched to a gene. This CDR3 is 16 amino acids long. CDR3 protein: CASRILRTGGSYPQHF. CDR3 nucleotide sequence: TGTGCCAGCAGAATCTTGCGGACAGGGGGCTCATACCCCCAGCATTTT.

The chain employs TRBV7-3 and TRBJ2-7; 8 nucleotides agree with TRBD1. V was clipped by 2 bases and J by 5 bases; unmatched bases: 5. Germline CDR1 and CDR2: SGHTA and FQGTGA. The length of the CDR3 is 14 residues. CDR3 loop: CASSLGQGADEQYF. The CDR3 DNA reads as TGTGCCAGCAGCTTAGGGCAGGGGGCCGACGAGCAGTACTTC. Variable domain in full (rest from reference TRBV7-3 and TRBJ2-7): GAGVSQTPSNKVTEKGKYVELRCDPISGHTALYWYRQSLGQGPEFLIYFQGTGAADDSGLPNDRFFAVRPEGSVSTLKIQRTERGDSAVYLCASSLGQGADEQYFGPGTRLTVT.

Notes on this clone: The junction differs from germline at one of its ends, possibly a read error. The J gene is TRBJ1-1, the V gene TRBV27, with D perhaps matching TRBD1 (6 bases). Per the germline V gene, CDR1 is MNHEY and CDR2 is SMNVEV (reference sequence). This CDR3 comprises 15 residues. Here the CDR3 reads CVSSLSRRGNTEAFF. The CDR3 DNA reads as TGTGTCAGCAGTTTATCCCGCAGGGGGAACACTGAAGCTTTCTTT.

The CDR3 region has the DNA TGTGCCAGCAGCCACTCCGACAGGGGCGCAGGAAAACTGTTTTTT. Residues: CASSHSDRGAGKLFF. The chain couples TRBV3-1 (or the pseudogene TRBV3-2) to TRBJ1-4; 8 bases align to TRBD1. Germline trimming cut 3 bases from V and 10 bases from J; bases unmatched to any gene: 10. Germline lookup yields CDR1 LGHDT and CDR2 YNNKEL (reference sequence). The CDR3 runs 15 residues.